This is a list of T cell receptor beta chains from one sample in a study of identical twins. TCRdb independently ran MiXCR on the 5' RACE reads; one entry per CDR3 protein. The table lists around 370,000 distinct CDR3 sequences, approximately 8.8% of them singletons. The specimen was naive T cells sorted from blood. These receptors were collected from a woman aged 45-65 years in good health. CDR3s include the opening cysteine and the closing phenylalanine or tryptophan. The order of the fields is V gene, clone size, J gene, D gene, CDR3 protein, CDR3 DNA. A D gene is named only where the DNA matches it firmly. Clone sizes are given selectively: once, few, many, or a class where the clone is expanded.

TRBV4-1	few	TRBJ2-5	.	CASSQLRDQYQETQYF	TGCGCCAGCAGCCAACTGCGGGATCAGTACCAAGAGACCCAGTACTTC
TRBV2	few	TRBJ1-2	.	CASRDASPLSYGYTF	TGTGCCAGCAGGGACGCCTCCCCCCTGTCCTATGGCTACACCTTC
TRBV5-1	many	TRBJ2-1	.	CASSLPLGPVGDEQFF	TGCGCCAGCAGCTTGCCCCTGGGCCCGGTAGGGGATGAGCAGTTCTTC
TRBV12-3/TRBV12-4	.	TRBJ2-5	.	CASSLASQIAETQYF	TGTGCCAGCAGTTTAGCTTCGCAGATTGCAGAGACCCAGTACTTC
TRBV5-1	few	TRBJ1-1	.	CASSPRTDRNTEAFF	TGCGCCAGCAGCCCCCGGACAGACCGGAACACTGAAGCTTTCTTT
TRBV28	few	TRBJ1-3	.	CASSLRGNTIYF	TGTGCCAGCAGTTTAAGAGGAAACACCATATATTTT
TRBV5-4	.	TRBJ2-1	TRBD2	CASSGGHSYNEQFF	TGTGCCAGCTCGGGAGGACACTCCTACAATGAGCAGTTCTTC
TRBV14	many	TRBJ1-6	.	CASSQAMSSSPLHF	TGTGCCAGCAGCCAAGCAATGTCCTCTTCACCCCTCCACTTT
TRBV7-8	.	TRBJ2-1	.	CASSFTPETYEQFF	TGTGCCAGCAGCTTTACGCCAGAAACTTATGAGCAGTTCTTC
TRBV5-1	few	TRBJ1-2	TRBD1	CASSLGRGGGYTF	TGCGCCAGCAGCTTGGGCAGGGGGGGCGGCTACACCTTC
TRBV6-2/TRBV6-3	few	TRBJ2-3	.	CASRPGSDTQYF	TGTGCCAGCAGACCGGGTTCCGATACGCAGTATTTT
TRBV5-1	many	TRBJ2-7	.	CASSLSASLYEQYF	TGCGCCAGCAGCTTGTCAGCCTCCCTCTACGAGCAGTACTTC
TRBV5-1	few	TRBJ1-4	.	CASNNGANEKLFF	TGCGCCAGCAATAATGGCGCTAATGAAAAACTGTTTTTT
TRBV29-1	many	TRBJ2-1	TRBD2	CSVSKRVGTSGGYNEQFF	TGCAGCGTTTCAAAGAGGGTAGGGACTAGCGGGGGTTACAATGAGCAGTTCTTC
TRBV29-1	.	TRBJ2-3	.	CSVGGAHSDTQYF	TGCAGCGTTGGTGGGGCGCATTCAGATACGCAGTATTTT
TRBV4-1	.	TRBJ2-1	TRBD2	CASSQEGLAGIYNEQFF	TGCGCCAGCAGCCAAGAAGGCCTAGCGGGAATCTACAATGAGCAGTTCTTC
TRBV7-9	few	TRBJ2-1	TRBD1	CASSPDRGNEQFF	TGTGCCAGCAGCCCCGACAGGGGGAATGAGCAGTTCTTC
TRBV11-2	many	TRBJ2-1	TRBD2	CASSLASGRFGEQFF	TGTGCCAGCAGCTTAGCTAGCGGGAGGTTCGGGGAGCAGTTCTTC
TRBV12-3/TRBV12-4	.	TRBJ2-7	.	CASSPAGDLTYEQYF	TGTGCCAGCAGTCCTGCGGGCGACCTCACCTACGAGCAGTACTTC
TRBV11-3	few	TRBJ2-4	.	CASSLALPHSQQLAKNIQYF	TGTGCCAGCAGCTTAGCCCTCCCCCACAGCCAACAACTAGCCAAAAACATTCAGTACTTC
TRBV4-1	few	TRBJ2-1	TRBD2	CASSQASGRALHEQFF	TGCGCCAGCAGCCAAGCTAGCGGGAGGGCCCTCCACGAGCAGTTCTTC
TRBV29-1	many	TRBJ2-7	TRBD2	CSVAIASGRGEQYF	TGCAGCGTTGCTATCGCTAGCGGGAGAGGGGAGCAGTACTTC
TRBV5-1	.	TRBJ2-2	.	CASSLELGGELFF	TGCGCCAGCAGCTTGGAATTGGGCGGGGAGCTGTTTTTT
TRBV28	.	TRBJ1-5	.	CASSSSGNQPQHF	TGTGCCAGCAGTTCCTCGGGGAATCAGCCCCAGCATTTT
TRBV5-1	few	TRBJ2-2	TRBD1	CASSLYKKGQGSHGELFF	TGCGCCAGCAGCTTGTATAAGAAGGGACAGGGATCCCACGGGGAGCTGTTTTTT
TRBV7-6	.	TRBJ1-1	.	CASGASMNTEAFF	TGTGCCAGCGGGGCAAGCATGAACACTGAAGCTTTCTTT
TRBV15	few	TRBJ1-1	.	CATSRDVRGPGAFF	TGTGCCACCAGCAGAGATGTTCGGGGGCCCGGGGCTTTCTTT
TRBV10-1	few	TRBJ2-7	.	CASSERLDSRNYEQYF	TGCGCCAGCAGTGAGAGGTTGGACAGTAGGAACTACGAGCAGTACTTC
TRBV24-1	many	TRBJ2-1	.	CATSRNEQFF	TGTGCCACCAGTCGCAATGAGCAGTTCTTC
TRBV7-9	many	TRBJ1-5	TRBD1	CASSFGQDNQPQHF	TGTGCCAGCAGCTTCGGACAGGATAATCAGCCCCAGCATTTT
TRBV7-3	many	TRBJ2-3	.	CASSPTGPMDTQYF	TGTGCCAGCAGCCCCACAGGGCCAATGGATACGCAGTATTTT
TRBV7-9	many	TRBJ2-5	.	CASSPGPWETQYF	TGTGCCAGCAGCCCGGGACCGTGGGAGACCCAGTACTTC
TRBV29-1	many	TRBJ2-5	.	CSVDPETQYF	TGCAGCGTTGATCCGGAGACCCAGTACTTC